Following are 29 T cell receptor beta chains from one sample sequenced in a study of blood T cell repertoires in COVID-19. Profiling relied on immunoSEQ multiplex PCR, and the TCRdb table lists in-frame clones only, not all of them. The sample has under 300,000 clones, 70% to 90% seen once. Sequences were obtained from PBMCs or T cells enriched from blood (not recorded which). The receptors stem from a woman aged 45-59 years who had recovered from COVID-19.

The chain recombines TRBV6-1 with TRBJ2-5; D uncertain. V was clipped by 3 bases and J by 4 bases, with 9 bases between them. The germline V gene has CDR1 MNHNS and CDR2 SASEGT. This CDR3 is built from 13 residues. The CDR3 here is CASSDPPGETQYF. CDR3 DNA: TGTGCCAGCAGTGATCCTCCGGGAGAGACCCAGTACTTC.

The chain combines TRBV4-1 with TRBJ1-3; D uncertain. The CDR3 consists of 13 residues. In germline, CDR1 is MGHRA, CDR2 YSYEKL. V was trimmed by 2 bases and J by 2 bases, leaving 4 bases between them. The CDR3 here is CASSQYPGNTIYF. The CDR3, as DNA: TGCGCCAGCAGCCAATATCCTGGAAACACCATATATTTT.

V and J are TRBV28 and TRBJ2-7, with 13 bases lining up with TRBD2. V shed 4 bases and J 3 bases; nucleotides not matched to a gene: 9. In germline, CDR1 is MDHEN, CDR2 SYDVKM. The CDR3 length is 17 residues. Here the CDR3 DNA reads TGTGCCAGCAGTTCCGGACTAGCGGGAGCAAAAAACTACGAGCAGTACTTC. Translated: CASSSGLAGAKNYEQYF. The full variable domain, completed using reference TRBV28 and TRBJ2-7, is DVKVTQSSRYLVKRTGEKVFLECVQDMDHENMFWYRQDPGLGLRLIYFSYDVKMKEKGDIPEGYSVSREKKERFSLILESASTNQTSMYLCASSSGLAGAKNYEQYFGPGTRLTVT.

This clone was recorded only once. The gene calls are TRBV19 and TRBJ2-7; 10 bases are a match to TRBD2. V shed 2 bases, J shed 3 bases, and the junction held 1 base outside the gene matches. The CDR3 is made up of 14 amino acids. CDR1 and CDR2 from the germline V gene are LNHDA and SQIVND (reference sequence). The CDR3 nucleotides read TGTGCCAGTAGTATAACTAGCGGGGACTACGAGCAGTACTTC. Protein sequence: CASSITSGDYEQYF. Full variable domain (outside the CDR3, taken from reference TRBV19 and TRBJ2-7): DGGITQSPKYLFRKEGQNVTLSCEQNLNHDAMYWYRQDPGQGLRLIYYSQIVNDFQKGDIAEGYSVSREKKESFPLTVTSAQKNPTAFYLCASSITSGDYEQYFGPGTRLTVT.

The chain's CDR3 is CASSLLAVRYEQYF. For the CDR3, the DNA is TGCGCCAGCAGCTTGTTGGCGGTGAGGTACGAGCAGTACTTC. This chain connects TRBV5-1 to TRBJ2-7; D gene unclear. CDR1 is SGHRS, CDR2 YFSETQ, per germline. This CDR3 region has 14 residues. Trimming removed 1 base at V and 4 bases at J, with 12 bases between.

This CDR3 is CASSGRGDEAFF. CDR3 in DNA: TGTGCCAGCAGCGGTCGGGGGGACGAAGCTTTCTTT. The chain has TRBV9 and TRBJ1-1, with D perhaps TRBD1 (5 bases). CDR1 is SGDLS, CDR2 YYNGEE, per germline. The CDR3 has 12 amino acids. V lost 3 bases and J lost 8, with 11 bases in between.

This clone turned up a few times. The rearrangement uses TRBV18 and TRBJ1-1, with D perhaps TRBD1 (5 bases). CDR1 is KGHSH and CDR2 is LQKENI in the germline V gene. Trimming cost V 3 bases and J 0 bases, with 11 bases left between them. The CDR3 sequence is 15 residues long. CDR3 residues: CASSPPGWVNTEAFF. The CDR3 DNA is TGTGCCAGCTCACCCCCAGGGTGGGTGAACACTGAAGCTTTCTTT.

The chain joins TRBV28 to TRBJ2-1; D might be TRBD1 (6 bases). V dropped 5 bases and J dropped 6 bases, with 14 bases sitting between them. The germline V gene has CDR1 MDHEN and CDR2 SYDVKM. This CDR3 contains 14 residues. CDR3 region: CASSRAGDGNEQFF. DNA of the CDR3: TGTGCCAGCAGTCGCGCAGGGGACGGCAATGAGCAGTTCTTC.

Here the CDR3 DNA reads TGTGCCAGCAGTTACAGGCGTAAACAGGGTCCCGAGCAGTACTTC. Residues: CASSYRRKQGPEQYF. The chain carries TRBV6-5 and TRBJ2-7; D may be TRBD1 (6 bases). Germline CDR1 MNHEY, CDR2 SVGAGI. V was shortened by 2 bases and J by 6 bases, with 17 bases between the two germline ends. The CDR3 has 15 amino acids.

The chain carries TRBV3-1 (or the pseudogene TRBV3-2) and TRBJ1-1; D is perhaps TRBD1 (6 bases). CDR3 length equals 15 residues. Germline V CDR1 and CDR2: LGHDT, YNNKEL (reference sequence). With 0 bases removed from V and 2 bases from J, the gap between germline ends came to 10 bases. The CDR3 sequence is CASSQEGGANTEAFF. The DNA for the CDR3 is TGTGCCAGCAGCCAAGAAGGGGGGGCTAACACTGAAGCTTTCTTT.

This clone is a singleton in its sample. This sequence joins TRBV15 and TRBJ2-2; TRBD1 agrees at 12 bases. This CDR3 is 17 amino acids long. Per the germline V gene, CDR1 is LNHNV and CDR2 is YYDKDF (reference sequence). Trimming took 2 bases from V and 6 from J; bases not matched to a gene: 7. CDR3 nucleotides: TGTGCCACCAGCAGACACCGGGACAGGGGGCGCGCCGGGGAGCTGTTTTTT. It yields the protein CATSRHRDRGRAGELFF.

The V gene is TRBV5-5, the J gene TRBJ2-7; D remains unclear. Germline V gives CDR1 SGHKS, CDR2 YYEKEE (reference sequence). Trimming removed 4 bases from V and 1 base from J, with 21 bases in between. The CDR3 is 17 amino acids. CDR3 sequence reads: CASSPALVGPLSYEQYF. For the CDR3, the DNA is TGTGCCAGCAGCCCGGCGCTTGTTGGGCCTCTTTCCTACGAGCAGTACTTC.

This clone was seen only once. The chain has TRBV7-9 and TRBJ2-1; TRBD2 matches 7 bases. Germline CDR1 is SEHNR and CDR2 is FQNEAQ (reference sequence). CDR3 length: 14 amino acids. With 4 bases clipped from V and 8 bases from J, the junction kept 8 bases outside the gene matches. This CDR3 is CASSYGTTFDEQFF. In nucleotides, the CDR3 is TGTGCCAGCAGCTACGGGACTACTTTCGATGAGCAGTTCTTC. The variable domain in full, completed from reference TRBV7-9 and TRBJ2-1, reads DTGVSQNPRHKITKRGQNVTFRCDPISEHNRLYWYRQTLGQGPEFLTYFQNEAQLEKSRLLSDRFSAERPKGSFSTLEIQRTEQGDSAMYLCASSYGTTFDEQFFGPGTRLTVL.

This clone was detected once. This chain uses TRBV5-1 with TRBJ2-1, with TRBD2 matching over 9 bases. The CDR3 loop spans 15 amino acids. J was trimmed by 5 bases and V by 4 bases; bases with no gene match: 7. The germline gives CDR1 SGHRS, CDR2 YFSETQ. Written as DNA, the CDR3 is TGCGCCAGCAGCCCGGCGGGAGGGGTTAACAATGAGCAGTTCTTC. Translation: CASSPAGGVNNEQFF.

The chain couples TRBV3-1 (or the pseudogene TRBV3-2) to TRBJ1-1, with 8 bases aligning to TRBD1. CDR3 length: 14 residues. V trimming: 6 bases; J trimming: 8 bases; junction bases outside the gene matches: 11. CDR1 and CDR2 (germline): LGHDT, YNNKEL (reference sequence). Here the CDR3 reads CASRIGQGLSEAFF. DNA of the CDR3: TGTGCCAGCAGGATCGGACAGGGTCTATCAGAAGCTTTCTTT.

The rearrangement uses TRBV27 and TRBJ2-7; D is possibly TRBD1 (5 bases). Between the trimmed V and J ends, which lost 2 bases and 1 base, there was a span of 9 bases. This CDR3 has 14 amino acids. Germline V gene sequence: CDR1 MNHEY, CDR2 SMNVEV (reference sequence). CDR3 DNA: TGTGCCAGCAGTTTACGACAGAGATCCTACGAGCAGTACTTC. Its translation: CASSLRQRSYEQYF.

The CDR3 nucleotides are TGCGCCAGCAGCCGGGAAGGGGGGAACACTGAAGCTTTCTTT. This translates into CASSREGGNTEAFF. The chain is built from TRBV5-1 and TRBJ1-1; possibly TRBD1 for D (6 bases). Trimming removed 4 bases at V and 1 base at J, with 11 bases between. The germline CDR1 and CDR2 sequences are SGHRS and YFSETQ. This CDR3 contains 14 residues.

The genes are TRBV19 and TRBJ2-2, with 12 bases lining up with TRBD2. This CDR3 is 16 amino acids long. Germline CDR1 and CDR2: LNHDA and SQIVND (reference sequence). J gave up 5 bases and V 5 bases, and 6 bases lay outside the gene matches. CDR3 sequence: CASSLTSGRPTGELFF. CDR3 bases: TGTGCCAGTAGTTTGACTAGCGGGAGACCGACCGGGGAGCTGTTTTTT.

V and J are TRBV9 and TRBJ2-1, with TRBD2 matching 9 bases. This CDR3 comprises 17 residues. Germline assignment: CDR1 SGDLS and CDR2 YYNGEE. The ends lost 5 bases at V and 3 bases at J; junction bases unmatched: 12. The CDR3 reads CASSKLGASGDYNEQFF. CDR3 sequence (DNA): TGTGCCAGCAGTAAACTAGGGGCTAGCGGGGACTACAATGAGCAGTTCTTC.

The chain has TRBV5-1 and TRBJ1-2; D gene ambiguous. CDR3 size: 16 residues. Trimming took off 0 bases at V and 6 bases at J, with 18 bases between the two ends. Germline V gives CDR1 SGHRS, CDR2 YFSETQ. The CDR3 reads CASSLGERASVHGYTF. The CDR3 bases are TGCGCCAGCAGCTTGGGGGAGCGGGCGAGCGTCCATGGCTACACCTTC.

This chain connects TRBV27 to TRBJ1-5; no clear D. The germline V gene encodes CDR1 MNHEY and CDR2 SMNVEV (reference sequence). Trimming took off 5 bases at V and 0 bases at J, with 17 bases between the two ends. The CDR3 runs to 17 residues. CDR3 sequence reads: CASSPGPFFYSNQPQHF. The CDR3 region has the DNA TGTGCCAGCAGTCCAGGCCCTTTCTTTTATAGCAATCAGCCCCAGCATTTT.

In this sample, this clone turned up a few times. The gene calls are TRBV5-6 and TRBJ2-7; 8 bases agree with TRBD1. Trimming at V came to 6 bases and at J to 6 bases, leaving 8 bases not matched to a gene. The CDR3 is 13 amino acids. CDR1 and CDR2 from the germline V gene are SGHDT and YYEEEE. CDR3: CASNSGTGSEQYF. CDR3 nucleotide sequence: TGTGCCAGCAACTCCGGGACAGGAAGCGAGCAGTACTTC.

The rearrangement uses TRBV27 and TRBJ1-1; D is uncertain. Germline values: CDR1 MNHEY, CDR2 SMNVEV (reference sequence). This CDR3 spans 15 amino acids. Trimming took 6 bases from V and 0 from J, leaving 14 bases between them. In DNA form, the CDR3 reads TGTGCCAGCAGACCGACAACCCTTATGAACACTGAAGCTTTCTTT. Translated, it gives CASRPTTLMNTEAFF.

CDR3 nucleotide sequence: TGTGCCATCAGGGACAGGGTCGACTATGGCTACACCTTC. As protein: CAIRDRVDYGYTF. This chain links TRBV10-3 with TRBJ1-2; 8 bases line up with TRBD1. J gave up 3 bases and V 6 bases, and 3 bases lay outside the gene matches. This CDR3 comprises 13 residues. Germline V gene lookup returns CDR1 ENHRY and CDR2 SYGVKD.

The CDR3 DNA reads TGTGCCAGCAGTGAACCCAGGGTATCCACAGATACGCAGTATTTT. Translating it yields CASSEPRVSTDTQYF. The chain combines TRBV25-1 with TRBJ2-3; D might be TRBD1 (5 bases). Trimming stripped 2 bases from V and 2 bases from J, with 11 bases between. The germline V gene encodes CDR1 MGHDK and CDR2 SYGVNS. This CDR3 region has 15 residues.

V usage is TRBV6-5 and J usage is TRBJ2-3; D might be TRBD1 (5 bases). V was cut by 6 bases and J by 1 base, with 8 bases left in between. This CDR3 region has 13 residues. Germline V gives CDR1 MNHEY, CDR2 SVGAGI. The CDR3 DNA reads TGTGCCAGCAGCGCACAGGGCACAGATACGCAGTATTTT. The encoded protein is CASSAQGTDTQYF.

The chain has TRBV10-3 and TRBJ2-5; weak D call: TRBD2 (6 bases). V was shortened by 0 bases and J by 2 bases, with 13 bases between the two germline ends. Germline loops: CDR1 ENHRY, CDR2 SYGVKD. CDR3 length equals 16 residues. CDR3 sequence: CAISESSTGSQETQYF. The CDR3 nucleotides are TGTGCCATCAGTGAGTCTTCCACCGGGAGTCAAGAGACCCAGTACTTC.

V gene TRBV6-2 or TRBV6-3 combines with J gene TRBJ1-1; D is uncertain. CDR3 size: 15 residues. V lost 0 bases and J 4 bases, leaving 12 bases between the germline ends. The germline gives CDR1 MNHEY, CDR2 SVGEGT. CDR3 DNA sequence: TGTGCCAGCAGTTACTCGTCCATGAGCCGCACTGAAGCTTTCTTT. This translates into CASSYSSMSRTEAFF.

The rearrangement links TRBV10-1 to TRBJ2-7, with TRBD1 matching 7 bases. V shed 9 bases, J shed 3 bases, and the junction held 11 bases outside the gene matches. Germline CDR1 reads WNHNN; CDR2 reads SYGVQD (reference sequence). The CDR3 is 14 amino acids. The CDR3 sequence is CARKSWDSYYEQYF. In nucleotides, the CDR3 is TGCGCCAGGAAATCTTGGGACAGTTACTACGAGCAGTACTTC.